This T cell receptor (beta chain) is drawn from a study of T cell clonotyping in hematopoietic cell transplantation. The CDR3 is made up of 15 amino acids. Germline V gene sequence: CDR1 LNHDA, CDR2 SQIVND (reference sequence). TCRdb keeps only in-frame clones here, not all; method: immunoSEQ multiplex PCR. Altogether about 9,300 clones are present, less than 90% being singletons, with the ten largest covering about a third. Worth noting for this clone: Its antigen remains unidentified. Its ends do not fully match the called genes, so a read error is possible.

Study-level findings and limits: Without cell sorting, CD4 versus CD8 contributions remain unresolved. At the given depth, recipient repertoires were over 95% de novo clonotypes. Broader posttransplant TCR repertoire diversity was predicted by graft donor and pretransplant recipient Inverse Simpson Index values. Recipient TCR diversity dropped after transplant; expanded clonotypes rose from day 30 to 180.

This receptor was identified in a human patient who had an allogeneic stem cell transplant, so the T cells may come from the graft donor. The donor label of this sample is uncertain. Some clones in this sample may be carry-over from other donors' samples. The material was PBMCs, obtained 180 days after allogeneic stem cell transplant. V gene TRBV19 combines with J gene TRBJ1-3; TRBD1 matches 7 bases. The CDR3 reads CASTPTGPSVNTIYF. CDR3 nucleotides: TGTGCCAGTACACCGACAGGGCCCTCTGTAAACACCATATATTTT. The variable domain in full, with the rest retrieved from reference TRBV19 and TRBJ1-3, is DGGITQSPKYLFRKEGQNVTLSCEQNLNHDAMYWYRQDPGQGLRLIYYSQIVNDFQKGDIAEGYSVSREKKESFPLTVTSAQKNPTAFYLCASTPTGPSVNTIYFGEGSWLTVV.